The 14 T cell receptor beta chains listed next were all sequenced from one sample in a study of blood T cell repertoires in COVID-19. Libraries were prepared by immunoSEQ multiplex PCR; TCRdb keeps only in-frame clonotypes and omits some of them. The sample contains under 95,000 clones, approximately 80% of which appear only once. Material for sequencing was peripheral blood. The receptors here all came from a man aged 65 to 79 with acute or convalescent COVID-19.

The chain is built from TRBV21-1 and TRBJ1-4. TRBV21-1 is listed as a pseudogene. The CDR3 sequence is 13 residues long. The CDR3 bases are TGTGCCAGCAGCAAGGGACTGATTGAAAAACTGTTTTTT. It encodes CASSKGLIEKLFF.

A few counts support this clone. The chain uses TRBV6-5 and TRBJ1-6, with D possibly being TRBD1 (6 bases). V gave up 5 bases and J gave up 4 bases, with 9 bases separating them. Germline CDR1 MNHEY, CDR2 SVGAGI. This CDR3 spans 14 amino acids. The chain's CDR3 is CASSKQGYNSPLHF. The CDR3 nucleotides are TGTGCCAGCAGTAAACAGGGTTATAATTCACCCCTCCACTTT.

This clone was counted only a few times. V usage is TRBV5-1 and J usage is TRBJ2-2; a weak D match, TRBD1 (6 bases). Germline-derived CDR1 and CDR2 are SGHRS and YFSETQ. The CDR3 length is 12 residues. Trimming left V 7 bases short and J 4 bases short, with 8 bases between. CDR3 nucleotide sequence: TGCGCCAGCGGACAGTCCACCGGGGAGCTGTTTTTT. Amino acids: CASGQSTGELFF.

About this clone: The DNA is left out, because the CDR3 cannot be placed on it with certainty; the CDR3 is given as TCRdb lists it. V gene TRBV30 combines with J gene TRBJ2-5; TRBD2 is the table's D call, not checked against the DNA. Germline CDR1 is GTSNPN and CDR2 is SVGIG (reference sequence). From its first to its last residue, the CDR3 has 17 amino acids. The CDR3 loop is CAWSGDSGVRFGETQYF.

Here the CDR3 DNA reads TGTGCCAGCTCTGTCTCGGGGAGCCGCTACACCTTC. Translation: CASSVSGSRYTF. This sequence joins TRBV7-9 and TRBJ1-2; D unresolved. The CDR3 runs 12 residues. Germline V gene sequence: CDR1 SEHNR, CDR2 FQNEAQ (reference sequence). Trimming left V 8 bases short and J 9 bases short, with 16 bases between.

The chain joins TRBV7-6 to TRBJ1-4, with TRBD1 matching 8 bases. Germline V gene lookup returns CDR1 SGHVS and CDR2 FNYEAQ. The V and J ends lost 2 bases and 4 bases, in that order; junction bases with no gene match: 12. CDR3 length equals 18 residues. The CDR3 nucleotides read TGTGCCAGCAGCTTACAAGGTGGCAGGGGGCAAATTAATGAAAAACTGTTTTTT. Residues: CASSLQGGRGQINEKLFF.

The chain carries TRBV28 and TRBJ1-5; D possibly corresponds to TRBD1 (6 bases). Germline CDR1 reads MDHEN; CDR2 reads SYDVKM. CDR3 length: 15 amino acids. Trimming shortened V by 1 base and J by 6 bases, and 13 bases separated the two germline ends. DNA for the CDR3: TGTGCCAGCAGTTTATTTTACAGGGATATTCAGCCCCAGCATTTT. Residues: CASSLFYRDIQPQHF. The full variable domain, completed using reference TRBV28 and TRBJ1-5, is DVKVTQSSRYLVKRTGEKVFLECVQDMDHENMFWYRQDPGLGLRLIYFSYDVKMKEKGDIPEGYSVSREKKERFSLILESASTNQTSMYLCASSLFYRDIQPQHFGDGTRLSIL.

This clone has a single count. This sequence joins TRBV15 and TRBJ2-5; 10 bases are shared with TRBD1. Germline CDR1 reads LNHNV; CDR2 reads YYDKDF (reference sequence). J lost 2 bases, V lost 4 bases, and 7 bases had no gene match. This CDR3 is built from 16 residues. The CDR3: CATSKGDRGVQETQYF. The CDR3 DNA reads TGTGCCACCAGCAAAGGGGACAGGGGAGTACAAGAGACCCAGTACTTC.

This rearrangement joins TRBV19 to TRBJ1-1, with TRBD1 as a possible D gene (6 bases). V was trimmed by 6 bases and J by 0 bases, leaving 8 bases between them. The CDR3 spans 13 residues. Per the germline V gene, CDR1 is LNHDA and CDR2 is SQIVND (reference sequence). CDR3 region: CASRGGLNTEAFF. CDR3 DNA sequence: TGTGCCAGTAGAGGGGGTCTGAACACTGAAGCTTTCTTT.

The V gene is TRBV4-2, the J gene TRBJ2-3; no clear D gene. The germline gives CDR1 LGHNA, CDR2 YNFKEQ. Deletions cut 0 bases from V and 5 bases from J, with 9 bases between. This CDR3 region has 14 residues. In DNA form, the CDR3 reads TGTGCCAGCAGCCAAGATGTCCTCGGAGATACGCAGTATTTT. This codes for CASSQDVLGDTQYF.

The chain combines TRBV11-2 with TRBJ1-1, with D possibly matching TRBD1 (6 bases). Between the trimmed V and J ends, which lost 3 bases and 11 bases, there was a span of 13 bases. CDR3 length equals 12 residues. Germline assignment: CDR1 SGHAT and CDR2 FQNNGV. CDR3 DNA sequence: TGTGCCAGCAGCTTGGGCTACCAGGGGGCTTTCTTT. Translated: CASSLGYQGAFF.

As DNA, the CDR3 is TGTGCCAGCGCACGGACAGGGCAAAGGGCTCTGGGGGCCAACGTCCTGACTTTC. Translated, it gives CASARTGQRALGANVLTF. V gene TRBV3-1 (or the pseudogene TRBV3-2) combines with J gene TRBJ2-6; the match to TRBD1 covers 8 bases. The CDR3 length is 18 residues. V dropped 8 bases and J dropped 4; count of bases not matched to a gene: 16. Germline values: CDR1 LGHDT, CDR2 YNNKEL (reference sequence).

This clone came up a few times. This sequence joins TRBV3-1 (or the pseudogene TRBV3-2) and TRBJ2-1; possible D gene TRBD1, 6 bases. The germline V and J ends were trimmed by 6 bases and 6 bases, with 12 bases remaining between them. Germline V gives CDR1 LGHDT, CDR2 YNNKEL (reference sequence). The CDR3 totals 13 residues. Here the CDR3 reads CASSTGTPNEQFF. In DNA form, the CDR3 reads TGTGCCAGCAGTACCGGGACACCCAATGAGCAGTTCTTC.

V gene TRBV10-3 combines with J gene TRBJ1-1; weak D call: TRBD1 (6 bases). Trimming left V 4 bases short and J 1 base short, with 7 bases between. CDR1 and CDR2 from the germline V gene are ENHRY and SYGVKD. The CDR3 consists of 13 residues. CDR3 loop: CAISGGQNTEAFF. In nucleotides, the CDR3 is TGTGCCATCAGTGGGGGACAGAACACTGAAGCTTTCTTT.